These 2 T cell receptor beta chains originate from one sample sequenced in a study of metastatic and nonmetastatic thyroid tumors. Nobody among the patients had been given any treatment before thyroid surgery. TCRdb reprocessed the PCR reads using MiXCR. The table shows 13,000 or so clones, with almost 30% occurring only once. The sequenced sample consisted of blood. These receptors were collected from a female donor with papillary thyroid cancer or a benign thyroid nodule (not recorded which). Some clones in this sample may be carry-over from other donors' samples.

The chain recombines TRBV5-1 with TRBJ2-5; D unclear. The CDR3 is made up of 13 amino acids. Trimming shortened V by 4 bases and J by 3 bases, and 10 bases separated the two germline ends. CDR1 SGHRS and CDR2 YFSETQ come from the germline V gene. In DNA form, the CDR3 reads TGCGCCAGCAGCCCCTGGCTAAAAGAGACCCAGTACTTC. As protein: CASSPWLKETQYF.

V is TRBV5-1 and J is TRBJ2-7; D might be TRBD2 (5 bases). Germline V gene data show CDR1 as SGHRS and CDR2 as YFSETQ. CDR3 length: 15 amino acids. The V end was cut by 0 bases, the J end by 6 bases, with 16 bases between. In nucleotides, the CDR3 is TGCGCCAGCAGCTTGGCGACTATCGGGTCGGGCGAGCAGTACTTC. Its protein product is CASSLATIGSGEQYF. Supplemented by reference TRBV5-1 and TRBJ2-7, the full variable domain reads KAGVTQTPRYLIKTRGQQVTLSCSPISGHRSVSWYQQTPGQGLQFLFEYFSETQRNKGNFPGRFSGRQFSNSRSEMNVSTLELGDSALYLCASSLATIGSGEQYFGPGTRLTVT.